Sequencing of this T cell receptor beta chain was carried out in a study of blood T cell repertoires in COVID-19. Study summary: Some COVID-19 samples were acute and others convalescent; all came from the United States, Italy and Spain. T cells, B-cell-depleted T cells, or PBMCs supplied cDNA or gDNA.

The CDR3 has 13 amino acids. Trimming shortened V by 6 bases and J by 2 bases, and 11 bases separated the two germline ends. Generated by immunoSEQ multiplex PCR, the TCRdb table keeps only in-frame clones and is missing some. Here the sample spans under 200,000 clones, approximately 80% being singletons. This TCR was recovered from a human donor in a cohort sampled during active COVID-19. The chain uses TRBV12-3 or TRBV12-4 and TRBJ2-7; no clear D gene. The source material was peripheral blood. The CDR3 nucleotides read TGTGCCAGCAGCTATACAGTTACCTACGAGCAGTACTTC. Residues: CASSYTVTYEQYF.